This is a list of T cell receptor beta chains from one sample in a study of blood T cell repertoires in COVID-19. The protocol was immunoSEQ multiplex PCR, while the TCRdb copy is restricted to in-frame clones and leaves out a portion. Here the sample spans 200,000 to 250,000 clones, 60% to 85% being singletons. The sample taken for sequencing was peripheral blood. These receptors came from an older woman with acute or convalescent COVID-19. Each CDR3 is given with its conserved first and last residue. The order of the fields is J gene, V gene, clone size, CDR3 protein. Size values are once, few and many counts, or a class for expanded clones, and some rows have none.

>TRBJ1-6|TRBV9|-
CASSALGGYSPLHF
>TRBJ2-5|TRBV11-2|-
CASSLGSGQLRGETQYF
>TRBJ1-4|TRBV12-3/TRBV12-4|-
CASSFATEKLFF
>TRBJ2-3|TRBV19|-
CASTSGQGSTDTQYF
>TRBJ1-1|TRBV6-1|-
CASSEGGLGYTEAFF
>TRBJ2-2|TRBV19|-
CASRDRGEIGELFF
>TRBJ1-6|TRBV9|-
CASSVAGRENSPLHF
>TRBJ2-2|TRBV6-2/TRBV6-3|-
CASSLGGGRNTGELFF
>TRBJ1-1|TRBV7-2|once
CASSLGQVNTEAFF
>TRBJ2-1|TRBV18|-
CASSSTEVDGVFF
>TRBJ2-5|TRBV5-1|-
CASSLVGDQETQYF
>TRBJ2-3|TRBV12-5|once
CASAGPGTDTQYF
>TRBJ2-2|TRBV6-4|-
CASSEEGALHTGELFF
>TRBJ2-7|TRBV18|-
CASSPLQGHEQYF
>TRBJ2-3|TRBV7-2|-
CASSPGASPGRDTQYF
>TRBJ2-1|TRBV19|-
CASSVIAGAGYNEQFF
>TRBJ2-2|TRBV18|-
CASSPATVYRGTGELFF
>TRBJ2-2|TRBV5-5|-
CASSLVITGVGELFF
>TRBJ2-5|TRBV11-3|-
CASSPGFGGGETQYF
>TRBJ1-6|TRBV28|-
CASSPPREAYNSPLHF
>TRBJ2-3|TRBV6-5|-
CASSYGPAGEYTQYF
>TRBJ2-1|TRBV29-1|-
CSVERASGGSSEQFF
>TRBJ1-5|TRBV7-2|many
CASSINQGREQPQHF
>TRBJ2-7|TRBV12-3/TRBV12-4|-
CASSSRPSYEQYF
>TRBJ2-1|TRBV2|once
CASRVDRASYNEQFF
>TRBJ2-2|TRBV21-1|-
CARRTFTGELFF
>TRBJ1-1|TRBV30|-
CAWSRTGGTEAFF
>TRBJ2-7|TRBV18|-
CASSPPGQGNYEQYF
>TRBJ2-1|TRBV7-9|-
CASSAGSGYNEQFF
>TRBJ2-5|TRBV2|-
CASSAGLAQETQYF
>TRBJ1-2|TRBV18|-
CASSPGTGANGYGYTF
>TRBJ2-7|TRBV11-2|-
CASSPGQGSYEQYF
>TRBJ2-2|TRBV4-1|-
CASSREVAGGTNTGELFF
>TRBJ1-1|TRBV15|-
CATSRDRADLGTEAFF
>TRBJ2-3|TRBV5-6|-
CASSLEERADTQYF
>TRBJ1-2|TRBV11-2|-
CASSPVIGGDYGYTF
>TRBJ1-1|TRBV3-1/TRBV3-2|-
CASSQRRGRAEAFF